Given below is one T cell receptor beta chain in context. The record originates from a study of CD8 T cells in Susac syndrome. Germline V gene lookup returns CDR1 MDHEN and CDR2 SYDVKM. This CDR3 is 15 amino acids long. V was clipped by 3 bases and J by 5 bases, with 14 bases between them. Random hexamers were used to reverse transcribe an amount of 0.5 to 1 ug RNA. TCR beta CDR3 was amplified by immunoSEQ covering 54 Vbeta and 13 Jbeta. TCRdb called the immunoSEQ multiplex PCR reads again in MiXCR, with one record for every CDR3 protein. The repertoire holds about 280,000 distinct CDR3 sequences, with roughly 85% as singletons. Sequencing targeted TCR beta in blood CD8+ and CD4+ T cells. TEMRA cells were FACS-enriched, while CD8+ and CD4+ T cells were negatively isolated.

Specimen: CD8+ T cells from PBMCs. The sequence came from a human donor with multiple sclerosis. This chain uses TRBV28 with TRBJ2-1; D not resolved. CDR3 nucleotide sequence: TGTGCCAGCAGTTTCCATCCTTTCAAAAACAATGAGCAGTTCTTC. Protein product: CASSFHPFKNNEQFF.